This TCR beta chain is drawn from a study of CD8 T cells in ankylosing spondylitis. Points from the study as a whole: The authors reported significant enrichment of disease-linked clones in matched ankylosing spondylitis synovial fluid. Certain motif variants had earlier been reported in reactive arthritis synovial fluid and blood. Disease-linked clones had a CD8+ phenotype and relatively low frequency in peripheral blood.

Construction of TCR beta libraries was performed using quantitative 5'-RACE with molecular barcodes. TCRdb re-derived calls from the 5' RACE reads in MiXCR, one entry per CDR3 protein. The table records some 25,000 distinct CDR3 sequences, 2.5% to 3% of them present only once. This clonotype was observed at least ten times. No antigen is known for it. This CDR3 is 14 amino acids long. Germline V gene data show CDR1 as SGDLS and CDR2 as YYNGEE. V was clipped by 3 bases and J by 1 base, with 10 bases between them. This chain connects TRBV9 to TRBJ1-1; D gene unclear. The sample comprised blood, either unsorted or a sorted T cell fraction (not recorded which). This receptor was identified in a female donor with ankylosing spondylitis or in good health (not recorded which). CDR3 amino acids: CASSATRGNTEAFF. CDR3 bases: TGTGCCAGCAGCGCAACCCGGGGGAACACTGAAGCTTTCTTT.